This T cell receptor beta chain was identified during a study of beta chain features in type 1 diabetes. Study-level information: Patients did not differ from healthy donors in age, gender or cell yield. Study conclusions and caveats: Shorter templates might be favored by PCR, and equally so in patients and in controls. The naive, central memory and Treg TCRB repertoires showed an apparent similarity that was greater among patients than among healthy donors.

This CDR3 region has 15 residues. Trimming took 6 bases from V and 6 from J; bases not matched to a gene: 7. Germline-derived CDR1 and CDR2 are KGHSH and LQKENI. Comments on this clone: The antigen is unknown.

Sequencing targeted expressed TCRB transcripts, as all isolated RNA had been reverse transcribed. Produced via immunoSEQ multiplex PCR; TCRdb's table is partial and in-frame only. The repertoire includes 900,000 or so clones, 17% of them detected once, and 0.02% to 0.025% sits in the top ten. The V call is TRBV18, the J call TRBJ2-7, with 14 bases fitting TRBD2. This TCR was recovered from a woman under 30 in good health. The specimen sequenced was naive CD4+ T cells from blood. In nucleotides, the CDR3 is TGTGCCAGCTCCCCAAGGGGACTAGCGGGAGTCGAGCAGTACTTC. Amino acid sequence: CASSPRGLAGVEQYF.